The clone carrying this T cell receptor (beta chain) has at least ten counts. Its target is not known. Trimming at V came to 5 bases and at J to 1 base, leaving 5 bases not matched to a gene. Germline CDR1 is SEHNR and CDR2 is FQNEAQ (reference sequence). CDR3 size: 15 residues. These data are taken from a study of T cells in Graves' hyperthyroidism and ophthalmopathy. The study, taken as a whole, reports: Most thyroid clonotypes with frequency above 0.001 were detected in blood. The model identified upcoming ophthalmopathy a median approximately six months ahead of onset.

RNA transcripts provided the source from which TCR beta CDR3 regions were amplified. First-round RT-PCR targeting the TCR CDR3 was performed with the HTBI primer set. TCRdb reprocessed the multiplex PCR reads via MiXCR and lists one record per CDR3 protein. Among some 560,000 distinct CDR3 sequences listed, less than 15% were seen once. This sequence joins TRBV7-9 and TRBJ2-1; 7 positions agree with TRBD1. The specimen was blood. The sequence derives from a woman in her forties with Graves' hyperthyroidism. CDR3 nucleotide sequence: TGTGCCAGCAGCCCTCGACAGGGTTCCTACAATGAGCAGTTCTTC. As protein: CASSPRQGSYNEQFF. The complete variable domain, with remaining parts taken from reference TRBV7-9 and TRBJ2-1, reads DTGVSQNPRHKITKRGQNVTFRCDPISEHNRLYWYRQTLGQGPEFLTYFQNEAQLEKSRLLSDRFSAERPKGSFSTLEIQRTEQGDSAMYLCASSPRQGSYNEQFFGPGTRLTVL.